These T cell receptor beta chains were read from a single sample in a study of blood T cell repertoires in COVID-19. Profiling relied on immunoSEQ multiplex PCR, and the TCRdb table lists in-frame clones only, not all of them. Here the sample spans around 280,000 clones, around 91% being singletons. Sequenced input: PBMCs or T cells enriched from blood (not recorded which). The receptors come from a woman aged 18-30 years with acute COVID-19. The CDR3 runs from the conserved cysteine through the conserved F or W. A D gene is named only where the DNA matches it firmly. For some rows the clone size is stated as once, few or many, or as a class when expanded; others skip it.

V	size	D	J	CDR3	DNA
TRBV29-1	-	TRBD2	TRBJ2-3	CSGGLAVSTDTQYF	TGCAGCGGCGGACTAGCGGTTAGCACAGATACGCAGTATTTT
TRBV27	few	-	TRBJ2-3	CASSRGTDTQYF	TGTGCCAGCAGCCGGGGCACAGATACGCAGTATTTT
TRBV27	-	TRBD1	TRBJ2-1	CASSLFRDRPYNEQFF	TGTGCCAGCAGTTTATTCCGGGACAGGCCCTACAATGAGCAGTTCTTC
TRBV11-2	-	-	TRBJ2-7	CASSFPGTNTYEQYF	TGTGCCAGCAGCTTCCCCGGGACAAACACCTACGAGCAGTACTTC
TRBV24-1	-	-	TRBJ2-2	CATSGVRGNLRYTGELFF	TGTGCCACCAGTGGCGTTAGGGGGAATTTACGATACACCGGGGAGCTGTTTTTT
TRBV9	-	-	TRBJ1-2	CASSVEGHGNYGYTF	TGTGCCAGCAGCGTAGAGGGACACGGAAACTATGGCTACACCTTC
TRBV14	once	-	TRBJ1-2	CASSQDLAGLTYGYTF	TGTGCCAGCAGCCAAGATTTGGCAGGGTTAACCTATGGCTACACCTTC
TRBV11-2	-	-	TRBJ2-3	CASSLDSSTDTQYF	TGTGCCAGCAGCTTAGATTCGTCCACAGATACGCAGTATTTT
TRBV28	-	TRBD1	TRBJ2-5	CASSTSLDRGLLETQYF	TGTGCCAGCAGTACCTCCCTGGACAGGGGATTATTAGAGACCCAGTACTTC
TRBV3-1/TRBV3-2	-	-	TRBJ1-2	CASSQVSGPYGYTF	TGTGCCAGCAGCCAAGTTTCAGGCCCCTATGGCTACACCTTC
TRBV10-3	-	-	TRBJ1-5	CAISVTGDSNQPQHF	TGTGCCATCAGTGTTACAGGAGATAGCAATCAGCCCCAGCATTTT
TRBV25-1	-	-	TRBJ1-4	CASSENREYDEKLFF	TGTGCCAGCAGTGAAAACAGGGAGTATGACGAAAAACTGTTTTTT
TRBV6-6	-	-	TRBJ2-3	CASSLSGWEWADTQYF	TGTGCCAGCAGCCTGAGCGGGTGGGAGTGGGCAGATACGCAGTATTTT
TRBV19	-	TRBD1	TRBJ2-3	CASSIRTGVGTDTQYF	TGTGCCAGTAGTATCAGAACAGGGGTCGGCACAGATACGCAGTATTTT
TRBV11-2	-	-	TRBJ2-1	CASSLVLNEQFF	TGTGCCAGCAGCTTAGTTCTAAATGAGCAGTTCTTC
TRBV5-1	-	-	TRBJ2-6	CASSQTQIQGFGANVLTF	TGCGCCAGCAGCCAAACCCAAATACAGGGCTTTGGGGCCAACGTCCTGACTTTC
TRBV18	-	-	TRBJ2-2	CASSFVDTGELFF	TGTGCCAGCTCGTTCGTTGACACCGGGGAGCTGTTTTTT
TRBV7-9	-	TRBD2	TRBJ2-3	CASRSRGGADTQYF	TGTGCCAGCAGGTCTAGGGGAGGGGCAGATACGCAGTATTTT
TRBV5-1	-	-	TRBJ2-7	CASSGRTSTDEQYF	TGCGCCAGCAGTGGTAGAACTAGTACCGACGAGCAGTACTTC
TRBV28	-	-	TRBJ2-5	CASSLAAKETQYF	TGTGCCAGCAGTTTGGCAGCGAAAGAGACCCAGTACTTC
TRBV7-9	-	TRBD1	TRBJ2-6	CASSLPGGQGVSGANVLTF	TGTGCCAGCAGCCTGCCGGGGGGACAGGGTGTCTCTGGGGCCAACGTCCTGACTTTC
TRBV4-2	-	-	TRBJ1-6	CASSQVSPLHF	TGTGCCAGCAGCCAAGTATCACCCCTCCACTTT
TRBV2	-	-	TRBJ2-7	CASRIGGDTSYEQYF	TGTGCCAGCAGAATTGGTGGGGACACCTCCTACGAGCAGTACTTC